Each of the 32 T cell receptor beta chains below was sequenced from the same sample in a study of cytomegalovirus exposure and HLA in healthy donors. In the PCR, 60 Vbeta and 13 Jbeta primers were used. Repertoires were generated with immunoSEQ multiplex PCR, while TCRdb's copy carries only in-frame clones and drops some. The data hold 55,000 to 70,000 clones, with less than 85% observed a single time. The sample comprised PBMCs. The origin of the receptors is a woman aged 60-70 years in good health and CMV-seropositive.

Turning to this clone: The junction differs from germline at one of its ends, possibly a read error. The genes are TRBV28 and TRBJ1-2, with unresolved D. CDR1 and CDR2 from the germline V gene are MDHEN and SYDVKM. The CDR3 consists of 15 residues. CDR3 sequence (DNA): TGTTCCAGCTATTCCCGGCAGGCCTCCCTTTATGGCTACACCTTC. Translating it yields CSSYSRQASLYGYTF.

The genes are TRBV7-9 and TRBJ2-1; D may be TRBD2 (5 bases). This CDR3 is built from 16 residues. The V gene's germline CDR1 is SEHNR and CDR2 FQNEAQ (reference sequence). The V end lost 2 bases, the J end lost 8 bases, and 19 bases lay between the germline ends. In DNA, the CDR3 is TGTGCCAGCAGCTTACTTGGCGGGCCTTCGAGCGATGAGCAGTTCTTC. Its translation: CASSLLGGPSSDEQFF.

The V gene is TRBV9, the J gene TRBJ2-2, with TRBD1 as a possible D gene (6 bases). This CDR3 comprises 16 residues. Germline CDR1 is SGDLS and CDR2 is YYNGEE. The V end was cut by 3 bases, the J end by 4 bases, with 16 bases between. The CDR3 DNA reads TGTGCCAGCAGCGCACAACCGGGACACAGCACCGGGGAGCTGTTTTTT. It is translated as CASSAQPGHSTGELFF.

Of note for this clone: The junction departs from germline at one end; a sequencing error may be responsible. The V gene is TRBV7-9, the J gene TRBJ1-2; 7 bases map to TRBD1. Germline assignment: CDR1 SEHNR and CDR2 FQNEAQ (reference sequence). The CDR3 contains 16 residues. The CDR3 reads CSSSLALGTVNYGYTF. The CDR3 DNA reads TGTTCCAGCAGCTTAGCGCTAGGGACAGTTAACTATGGCTACACCTTC.

The rearrangement links TRBV7-2 to TRBJ2-7; D is unclear. The CDR3 consists of 14 residues. Looked up from germline, CDR1 is SGHTA and CDR2 is FQGNSA. Trimming took 5 bases from V and 4 from J, leaving 15 bases between them. CDR3 in DNA: TGTGCCAGCAGCCTAACAGAATTTAAATACGAGCAGTACTTC. Amino acid sequence: CASSLTEFKYEQYF.

The rearrangement joins TRBV7-8 to TRBJ1-5, with D possibly being TRBD1 (5 bases). V dropped 0 bases and J dropped 3 bases, with 12 bases sitting between them. Germline assignment: CDR1 SGHVS and CDR2 FQNEAQ. The CDR3 sequence is 16 residues long. CDR3 amino acids: CASSLAAGINNQPQHF. Written as DNA, the CDR3 is TGTGCCAGCAGCTTAGCGGCAGGGATTAACAATCAGCCCCAGCATTTT.

This rearrangement joins TRBV7-2 to TRBJ1-5; D remains ambiguous. The CDR3 runs 15 residues. The germline V gene has CDR1 SGHTA and CDR2 FQGNSA. V shed 4 bases and J shed 7 bases, with 17 bases lying between them. This CDR3 reads CASSSLASGGQPQHF. CDR3 DNA sequence: TGTGCCAGCAGCTCCCTAGCCTCGGGCGGCCAGCCCCAGCATTTT.

The chain joins TRBV19 to TRBJ2-1; TRBD1 matches at 7 bases. The V gene end was trimmed by 5 bases and the J gene end by 5 bases; junction bases not matched to a gene: 9. CDR3 length: 15 amino acids. The V gene's germline CDR1 is LNHDA and CDR2 SQIVND (reference sequence). As DNA, the CDR3 is TGTGCCAGTAGTGTCGGTGGGACAGTCGACAATGAGCAGTTCTTC. It encodes CASSVGGTVDNEQFF.

This chain joins TRBV4-1 and TRBJ1-2, with D maybe TRBD1 (5 bases). CDR3 size: 14 residues. Germline CDR1 reads MGHRA; CDR2 reads YSYEKL. Trimming removed 2 bases from V and 8 bases from J, with 15 bases in between. In nucleotides, the CDR3 is TGCGCCAGCAGCCAAAGTAGGTCCGGGGGAGGCTACACCTTC. Its translation is CASSQSRSGGGYTF.

This rearrangement joins TRBV2 to TRBJ1-6; D is uncertain. Trimming pared 5 bases from V and 13 bases from J, leaving 12 bases between. The CDR3 is 12 amino acids. Germline CDR1 reads SNHLY; CDR2 reads FYNNEI. The CDR3 protein is CASSSQEAPLHF. The CDR3 DNA follows: TGTGCCAGCAGTTCCCAGGAGGCGCCCCTCCACTTT.

This clone was observed a single time. The CDR3 DNA reads as TGTGCCAGCAGTGAAGGGCCCCAGTACTTC. Amino acid sequence: CASSEGPQYF. The rearrangement joins TRBV2 to TRBJ2-7, with D unclear. The V gene lost 1 base and the J gene lost 10 bases, with 5 bases spanning the gap. The CDR3 totals 10 residues. Germline-derived CDR1 and CDR2 are SNHLY and FYNNEI.

The chain carries TRBV19 and TRBJ2-7; weak D call: TRBD1 (6 bases). V dropped 5 bases and J dropped 0 bases, with 14 bases sitting between them. CDR3 length equals 15 residues. Germline CDR1 is LNHDA and CDR2 is SQIVND (reference sequence). CDR3 sequence reads: CASSVNRVPSYEQYF. CDR3 DNA: TGTGCCAGTAGTGTTAACAGGGTACCCTCCTACGAGCAGTACTTC.

This rearrangement joins TRBV4-1 to TRBJ1-5; possibly TRBD1 for D (5 bases). Looked up from germline, CDR1 is MGHRA and CDR2 is YSYEKL. The V and J ends lost 0 bases and 0 bases respectively, with 12 bases between them. CDR3 length: 17 residues. Written as DNA, the CDR3 is TGCGCCAGCAGCCAAGATACAGGATCTGTTAGCAATCAGCCCCAGCATTTT. It codes for CASSQDTGSVSNQPQHF.

This chain links TRBV6-5 with TRBJ1-2, with D possibly matching TRBD1 (5 bases). CDR3 length: 13 amino acids. The V gene lost 1 base and the J gene lost 6 bases, with 9 bases spanning the gap. From germline, CDR1 is MNHEY and CDR2 SVGAGI. CDR3 in DNA: TGTGCCAGCAGTTACTTGGGACTCGATGGCTACACCTTC. Protein product: CASSYLGLDGYTF.

The chain joins TRBV5-4 to TRBJ1-2; D gene uncertain. The CDR3 has 13 amino acids. Trimming stripped 2 bases from V and 6 bases from J, with 11 bases between. In germline, CDR1 is SGHNT, CDR2 YYREEE (reference sequence). CDR3 sequence reads: CASSFWGGDGYTF. Written as DNA, the CDR3 is TGTGCCAGCAGCTTCTGGGGAGGAGATGGCTACACCTTC.

This clone occurred a few times. The V gene is TRBV19, the J gene TRBJ1-4, with 7 bases lining up with TRBD1. V gave up 4 bases and J gave up 0 bases; unmatched junction bases: 2. This CDR3 comprises 15 residues. Germline V gene lookup returns CDR1 LNHDA and CDR2 SQIVND (reference sequence). The CDR3, as DNA: TGTGCCAGTAGTAGGGGACAGACAACTAATGAAAAACTGTTTTTT. This translates into CASSRGQTTNEKLFF.

This clone has just one count. The chain recombines TRBV11-2 with TRBJ1-6; D is perhaps TRBD1 (6 bases). The V and J ends lost 4 bases and 8 bases respectively, with 12 bases between them. Germline CDR1 is SGHAT and CDR2 is FQNNGV. This CDR3 region has 14 residues. The CDR3 DNA is TGTGCCAGCAGCTCCGGGACATGGGATTCACCCCTCCACTTT. Translating it yields CASSSGTWDSPLHF.

The chain employs TRBV7-3 and TRBJ2-1; 8 positions agree with TRBD2. CDR3 length: 14 amino acids. Germline CDR1 is SGHTA and CDR2 is FQGTGA. V shed 3 bases, J shed 9 bases, and the junction held 7 bases outside the gene matches. The CDR3 spells CASSFGGGPTEQFF. The CDR3 DNA follows: TGTGCCAGCAGCTTCGGGGGGGGCCCGACTGAGCAGTTCTTC.

The chain links TRBV5-1 to TRBJ2-3; TRBD2 aligns across 8 bases. CDR1 and CDR2 (germline): SGHRS, YFSETQ. This CDR3 spans 17 amino acids. V lost 0 bases and J lost 5; bases outside the gene matches: 11. CDR3 sequence reads: CASSLGLGGGHGDTQYF. The CDR3 nucleotides are TGCGCCAGCAGCTTGGGTTTAGGCGGGGGGCACGGAGATACGCAGTATTTT. The full variable domain, in which reference TRBV5-1 and TRBJ2-3 provide the parts outside the CDR3, is KAGVTQTPRYLIKTRGQQVTLSCSPISGHRSVSWYQQTPGQGLQFLFEYFSETQRNKGNFPGRFSGRQFSNSRSEMNVSTLELGDSALYLCASSLGLGGGHGDTQYFGPGTRLTVL.

The rearrangement links TRBV18 to TRBJ2-1, with 9 bases lining up with TRBD2. Trimming at V came to 3 bases and at J to 5 bases, leaving 2 bases not matched to a gene. The CDR3 is made up of 14 amino acids. The germline V gene encodes CDR1 KGHSH and CDR2 LQKENI. The CDR3 DNA follows: TGTGCCAGCTCACCGGGACTAGCCAACAATGAGCAGTTCTTC. This translates into CASSPGLANNEQFF. The full variable domain, with the rest looked up from reference TRBV18 and TRBJ2-1, is NAGVMQNPRHLVRRRGQEARLRCSPMKGHSHVYWYRQLPEEGLKFMVYLQKENIIDESGMPKERFSAEFPKEGPSILRIQQVVRGDSAAYFCASSPGLANNEQFFGPGTRLTVL.

The chain links TRBV2 to TRBJ1-5, with 7 bases fitting TRBD1. Trimming cost V 1 base and J 7 bases; bases outside gene matches: 4. The CDR3 is 14 residues long. Germline V gives CDR1 SNHLY, CDR2 FYNNEI. DNA of the CDR3: TGTGCCAGCAGTGAAGGACAGGGCGAACAGCCCCAGCATTTT. This translates into CASSEGQGEQPQHF.

This rearrangement joins TRBV28 to TRBJ1-2; a weak D match, TRBD1 (5 bases). The CDR3 has 13 residues. Deletions cut 2 bases from V and 4 bases from J, with 8 bases between. The germline V gene encodes CDR1 MDHEN and CDR2 SYDVKM. DNA of the CDR3: TGTGCCAGCAGTTTAAGACAGAGCTATGGCTACACCTTC. It translates to CASSLRQSYGYTF.

The chain uses TRBV7-3 and TRBJ2-7; tentatively, D is TRBD2 (6 bases). CDR3 size: 15 residues. V shed 5 bases and J shed 3 bases, with 17 bases lying between them. Germline V CDR1 and CDR2: SGHTA, FQGTGA. The DNA of the CDR3 is TGTGCCAGCAGCGTAGGCGCGGGGCCCAACTACGAGCAGTACTTC. Residues: CASSVGAGPNYEQYF.

The V call is TRBV13, the J call TRBJ2-2; 13 nucleotides align to TRBD2. Germline V gene lookup returns CDR1 PRHDT and CDR2 FYEKMQ (reference sequence). The CDR3 totals 19 residues. Losses at the gene ends were 6 bases for V and 4 bases for J; bases not matched to a gene: 14. The CDR3 loop reads CASSRWGLAGTTSTGELFF. CDR3 DNA: TGTGCCAGCAGTCGATGGGGACTAGCGGGGACAACATCCACCGGGGAGCTGTTTTTT.

V is TRBV27 and J is TRBJ1-1, with D unresolved. V lost 2 bases, J lost 3 bases, and 10 bases lay in between. This CDR3 contains 14 residues. Per germline, CDR1 MNHEY and CDR2 SMNVEV (reference sequence). CDR3 in amino acids: CASSLSTLYTEAFF. The CDR3 DNA reads TGTGCCAGCAGTTTAAGTACATTGTACACTGAAGCTTTCTTT.

The gene calls are TRBV5-6 and TRBJ1-4; TRBD1 agrees at 9 bases. V dropped 5 bases and J dropped 2; count of bases not matched to a gene: 4. This CDR3 has 15 residues. Germline CDR1 is SGHDT and CDR2 is YYEEEE. The CDR3 spells CASSPGQGTNEKLFF. In DNA, the CDR3 is TGTGCCAGCAGTCCGGGACAGGGCACTAATGAAAAACTGTTTTTT. Drawing the rest from reference TRBV5-6 and TRBJ1-4, the complete variable domain is DAGVTQSPTHLIKTRGQQVTLRCSPKSGHDTVSWYQQALGQGPQFIFQYYEEEERQRGNFPDRFSGHQFPNYSSELNVNALLLGDSALYLCASSPGQGTNEKLFFGSGTQLSVL.

This chain connects TRBV7-2 to TRBJ2-5, with D possibly being TRBD2 (5 bases). Per the germline V gene, CDR1 is SGHTA and CDR2 is FQGNSA. The CDR3 spans 16 residues. Deletions cut 1 base from V and 4 bases from J, with 16 bases between. The chain's CDR3 is CASSLDIEMGRETQYF. CDR3 DNA: TGTGCCAGCAGCTTAGATATAGAAATGGGGAGAGAGACCCAGTACTTC.

The rearrangement joins TRBV18 to TRBJ1-1, with 7 bases matching TRBD1. The J segment lost 6 bases and the V segment lost 6 bases, leaving 16 bases of the junction unmatched. CDR3 length: 16 amino acids. Germline V gene sequence: CDR1 KGHSH, CDR2 LQKENI. The CDR3, as DNA: TGTGCCAGCTCCCCTACTCCTCTTGCAGGGGGAGCTGAAGCTTTCTTT. It codes for CASSPTPLAGGAEAFF.

This clone is deemed large. The CDR3 nucleotides read TGTGCCAGCAGTCCGGGACAGGGATCAAGCTCTGGAAACACCATATATTTT. This codes for CASSPGQGSSSGNTIYF. This chain links TRBV28 with TRBJ1-3; TRBD1 matches 9 bases. Trimming removed 5 bases from V and 0 bases from J; junction bases left unmatched: 8. CDR3 length: 17 residues. The germline V gene encodes CDR1 MDHEN and CDR2 SYDVKM.

This clone was counted a few times. V usage is TRBV7-9 and J usage is TRBJ1-6, with 9 bases fitting TRBD1. V dropped 5 bases and J dropped 7; count of bases not matched to a gene: 6. The CDR3 has 15 residues. Germline V gene data show CDR1 as SEHNR and CDR2 as FQNEAQ (reference sequence). The CDR3 coding sequence is TGTGCCAGCAGCGGACGGACAGGGGAAAATTCACCCCTCCACTTT. Protein product: CASSGRTGENSPLHF. Full variable domain (rest looked up from reference TRBV7-9 and TRBJ1-6): DTGVSQNPRHKITKRGQNVTFRCDPISEHNRLYWYRQTLGQGPEFLTYFQNEAQLEKSRLLSDRFSAERPKGSFSTLEIQRTEQGDSAMYLCASSGRTGENSPLHFGNGTRLTVT.

The genes are TRBV5-8 and TRBJ1-1, with unresolved D. The V gene's germline CDR1 is SGHTS and CDR2 YDEGEE. V lost 2 bases and J lost 4, with 18 bases in between. The CDR3 extends over 16 amino acids. Here the CDR3 DNA reads TGTGCCAGCAGCTTCAACCCGGGTTTAGGATCCACTGAAGCTTTCTTT. It encodes CASSFNPGLGSTEAFF.

The chain uses TRBV7-2 and TRBJ2-4; D is ambiguous. V lost 4 bases and J lost 6, with 10 bases in between. CDR1 is SGHTA and CDR2 is FQGNSA in the germline V gene. CDR3 size: 13 residues. Written as DNA, the CDR3 is TGTGCCAGCAGCTCCCGCTCTACAAACATTCAGTACTTC. Its protein is CASSSRSTNIQYF.